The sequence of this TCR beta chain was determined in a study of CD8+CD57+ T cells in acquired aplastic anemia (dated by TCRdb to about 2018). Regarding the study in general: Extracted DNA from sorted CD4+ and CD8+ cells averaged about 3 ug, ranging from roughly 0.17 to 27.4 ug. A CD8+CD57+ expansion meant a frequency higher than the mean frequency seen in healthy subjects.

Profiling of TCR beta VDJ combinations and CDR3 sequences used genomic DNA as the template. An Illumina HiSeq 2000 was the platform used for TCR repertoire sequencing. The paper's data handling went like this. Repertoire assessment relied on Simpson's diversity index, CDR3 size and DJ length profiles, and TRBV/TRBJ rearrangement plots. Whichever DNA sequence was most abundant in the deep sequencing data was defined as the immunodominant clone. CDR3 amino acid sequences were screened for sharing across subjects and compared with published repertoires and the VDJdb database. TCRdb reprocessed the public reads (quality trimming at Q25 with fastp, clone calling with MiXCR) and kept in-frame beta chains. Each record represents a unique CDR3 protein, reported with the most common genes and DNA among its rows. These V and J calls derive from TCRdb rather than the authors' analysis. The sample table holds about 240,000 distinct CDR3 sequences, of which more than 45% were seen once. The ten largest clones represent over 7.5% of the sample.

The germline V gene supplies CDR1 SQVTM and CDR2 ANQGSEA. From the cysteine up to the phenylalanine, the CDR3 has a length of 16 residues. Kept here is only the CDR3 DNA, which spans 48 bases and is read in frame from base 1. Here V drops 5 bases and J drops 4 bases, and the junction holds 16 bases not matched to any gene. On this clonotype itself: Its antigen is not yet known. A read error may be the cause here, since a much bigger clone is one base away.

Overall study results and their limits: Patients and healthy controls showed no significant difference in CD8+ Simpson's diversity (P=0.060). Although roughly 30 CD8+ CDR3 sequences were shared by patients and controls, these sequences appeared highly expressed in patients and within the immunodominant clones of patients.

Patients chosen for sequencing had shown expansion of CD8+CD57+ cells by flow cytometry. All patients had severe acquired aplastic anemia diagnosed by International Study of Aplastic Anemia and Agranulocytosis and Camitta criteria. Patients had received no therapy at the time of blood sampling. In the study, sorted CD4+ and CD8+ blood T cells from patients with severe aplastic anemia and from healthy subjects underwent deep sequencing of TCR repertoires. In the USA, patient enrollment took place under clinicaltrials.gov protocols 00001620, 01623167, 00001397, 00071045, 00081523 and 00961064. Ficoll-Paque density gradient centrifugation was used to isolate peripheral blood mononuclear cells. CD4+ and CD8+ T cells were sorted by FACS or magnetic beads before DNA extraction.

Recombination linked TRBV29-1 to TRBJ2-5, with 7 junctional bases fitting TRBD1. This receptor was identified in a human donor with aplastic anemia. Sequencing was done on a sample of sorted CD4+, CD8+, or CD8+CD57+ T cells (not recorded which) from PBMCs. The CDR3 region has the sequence CSVLYRGRLYRETQYF. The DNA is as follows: TGCAGCGTTCTCTACAGGGGACGGTTGTACCGAGAGACCCAGTACTTC.